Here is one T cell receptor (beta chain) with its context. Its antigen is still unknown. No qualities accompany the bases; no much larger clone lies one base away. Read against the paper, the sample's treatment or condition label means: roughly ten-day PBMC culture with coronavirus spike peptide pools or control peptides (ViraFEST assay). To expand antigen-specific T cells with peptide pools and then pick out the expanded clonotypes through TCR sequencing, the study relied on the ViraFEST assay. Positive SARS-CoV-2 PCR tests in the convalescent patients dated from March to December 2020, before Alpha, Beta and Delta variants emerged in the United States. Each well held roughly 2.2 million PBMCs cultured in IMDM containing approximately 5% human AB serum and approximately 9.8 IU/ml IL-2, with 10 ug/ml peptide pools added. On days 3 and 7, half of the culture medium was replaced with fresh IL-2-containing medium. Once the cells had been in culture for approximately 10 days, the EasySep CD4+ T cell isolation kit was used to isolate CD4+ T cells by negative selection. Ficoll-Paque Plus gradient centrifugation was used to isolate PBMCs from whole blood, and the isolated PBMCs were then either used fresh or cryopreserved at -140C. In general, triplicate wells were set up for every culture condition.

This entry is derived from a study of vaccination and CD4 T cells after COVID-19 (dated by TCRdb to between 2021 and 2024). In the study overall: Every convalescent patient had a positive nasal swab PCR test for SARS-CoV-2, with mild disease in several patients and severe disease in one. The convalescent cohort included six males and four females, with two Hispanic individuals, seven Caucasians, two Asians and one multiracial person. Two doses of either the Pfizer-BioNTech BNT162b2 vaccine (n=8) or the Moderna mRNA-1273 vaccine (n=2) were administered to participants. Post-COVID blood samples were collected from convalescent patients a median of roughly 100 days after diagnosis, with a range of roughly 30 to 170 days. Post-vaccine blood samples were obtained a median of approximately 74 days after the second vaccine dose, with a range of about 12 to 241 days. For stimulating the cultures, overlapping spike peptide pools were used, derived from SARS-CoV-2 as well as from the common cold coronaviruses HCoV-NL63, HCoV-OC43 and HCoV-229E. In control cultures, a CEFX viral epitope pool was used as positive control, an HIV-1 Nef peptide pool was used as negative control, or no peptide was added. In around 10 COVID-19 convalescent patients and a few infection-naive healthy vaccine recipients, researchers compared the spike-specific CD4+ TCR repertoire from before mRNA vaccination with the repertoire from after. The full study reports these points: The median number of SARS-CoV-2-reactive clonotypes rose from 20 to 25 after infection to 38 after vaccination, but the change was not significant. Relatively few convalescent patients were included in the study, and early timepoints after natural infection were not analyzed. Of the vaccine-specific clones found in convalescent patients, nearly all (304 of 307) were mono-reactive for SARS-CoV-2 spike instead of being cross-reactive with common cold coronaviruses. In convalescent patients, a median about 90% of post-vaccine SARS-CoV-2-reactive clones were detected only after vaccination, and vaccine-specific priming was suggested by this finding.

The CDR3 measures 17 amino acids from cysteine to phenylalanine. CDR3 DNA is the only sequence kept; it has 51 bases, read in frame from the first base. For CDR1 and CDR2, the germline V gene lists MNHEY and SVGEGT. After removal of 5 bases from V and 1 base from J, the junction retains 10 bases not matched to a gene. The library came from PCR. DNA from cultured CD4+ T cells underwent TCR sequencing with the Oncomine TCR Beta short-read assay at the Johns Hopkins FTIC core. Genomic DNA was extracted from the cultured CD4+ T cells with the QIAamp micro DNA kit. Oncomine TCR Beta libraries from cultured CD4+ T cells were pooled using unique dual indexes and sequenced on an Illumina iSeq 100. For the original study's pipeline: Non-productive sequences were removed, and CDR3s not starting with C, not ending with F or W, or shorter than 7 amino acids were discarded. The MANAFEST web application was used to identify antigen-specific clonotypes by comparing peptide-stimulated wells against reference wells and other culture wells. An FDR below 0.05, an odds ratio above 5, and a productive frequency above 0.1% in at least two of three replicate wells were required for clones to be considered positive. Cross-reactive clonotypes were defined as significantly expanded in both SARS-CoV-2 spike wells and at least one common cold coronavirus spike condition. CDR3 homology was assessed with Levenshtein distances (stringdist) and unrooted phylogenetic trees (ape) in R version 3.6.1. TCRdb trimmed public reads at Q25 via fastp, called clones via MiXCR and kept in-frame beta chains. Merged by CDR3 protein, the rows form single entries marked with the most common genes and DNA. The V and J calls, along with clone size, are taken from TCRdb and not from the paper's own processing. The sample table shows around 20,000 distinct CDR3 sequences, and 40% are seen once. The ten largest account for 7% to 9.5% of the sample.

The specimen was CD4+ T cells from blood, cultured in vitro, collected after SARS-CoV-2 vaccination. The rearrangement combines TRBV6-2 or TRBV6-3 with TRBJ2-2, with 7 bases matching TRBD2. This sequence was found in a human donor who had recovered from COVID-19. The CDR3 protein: CASSRSQRGGNTGELFF. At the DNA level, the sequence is TGTGCCAGCAGTCGTAGTCAGCGGGGCGGGAACACCGGGGAGCTGTTTTTT.